This TCR beta chain was retrieved from a study of blood T cell repertoires in COVID-19. Looking at the study overall: The samples span acute and convalescent COVID-19 from the United States, Italy and Spain. T cells, B-cell-depleted T cells, or PBMCs supplied cDNA or gDNA.

Source study methods: It was from reference gene primer amplification that nucleated cell counts were estimated. This table comes from immunoSEQ multiplex PCR, and its TCRdb copy is limited to in-frame clones, with some not included. V and J calls and clone size are those listed in that table; D and trimming were worked out from the DNA. The sample lists under 250,000 clones, 86% occurring once. The count of this clone is one. Recruited during active infection, patients (from Seattle) were subsequently followed longitudinally. The clonotype comes from a woman at least 80 years old with COVID-19, enrolled during active disease. Sample: peripheral blood.

This CDR3 reads CASIMNRGDYGYTF. CDR3 nucleotide sequence: TGTGCCAGCATAATGAACAGGGGTGACTATGGCTACACCTTC. The rearrangement joins TRBV2 to TRBJ1-2, with 7 positions matching TRBD1. The CDR3 runs to 14 residues. CDR1 is SNHLY, CDR2 FYNNEI, per germline. Losses at the gene ends were 7 bases for V and 3 bases for J; bases not matched to a gene: 8.